The 26 T cell receptor beta chains presented below share a single source sample, sequenced in a study of T-cell reconstitution after alpha-beta-depleted transplantation in children. Unique molecular identifiers were used to barcode this TCRbeta library. TCRdb itself ran the PCR reads through MiXCR, one entry per CDR3 protein. In the table there are around 700,000 distinct CDR3 sequences, roughly 14% of which are singletons. Material: PBMCs, obtained before TCRalphabeta/CD19-depleted stem cell transplant. These TCRs come from a girl aged 2 to 9 with congenital amegakaryocytic thrombocytopenia, due to receive a stem cell transplant.

This clonotype has a count of ten or more. The gene calls are TRBV10-3 and TRBJ2-7, with 10 bases lining up with TRBD2. V shed 6 bases and J 2 bases; nucleotides not matched to a gene: 4. Germline CDR1 ENHRY, CDR2 SYGVKD. CDR3 length: 14 residues. The CDR3 here is CAIRGSGGTYEQYF. In DNA form, the CDR3 reads TGTGCCATCAGGGGTAGCGGGGGGACCTACGAGCAGTACTTC.

The rearrangement uses TRBV20-1 and TRBJ2-1; D is possibly TRBD2 (6 bases). Trimming left V 2 bases short and J 9 bases short, with 17 bases between. Germline CDR1 is DFQATT and CDR2 is SNEGSKA (reference sequence). The CDR3 is made up of 14 amino acids. CDR3 amino acids: CSARWGTGAGEQFF. The CDR3 DNA reads TGCAGTGCTAGATGGGGGACTGGCGCTGGTGAGCAGTTCTTC.

This clonotype has at least ten counts. The V call is TRBV20-1, the J call TRBJ2-1; D call uncertain. Trimming removed 6 bases at V and 0 bases at J, with 12 bases between. CDR3 length: 14 amino acids. Germline V gene data show CDR1 as DFQATT and CDR2 as SNEGSKA (reference sequence). The CDR3: CSAPAFLSYNEQFF. The CDR3 DNA reads TGCAGTGCCCCAGCGTTCCTCTCCTACAATGAGCAGTTCTTC.

With regard to this clonotype: A read error is possible here, since a much larger clone lies one base away. The CDR3 here is CASSSSDTPTFYGYPF. CDR3 coding DNA: TGTGCCAGCAGTTCCTCGGACACGCCGACCTTCTATGGCTACCCCTTC. This chain connects TRBV27 to TRBJ1-2, with a tentative D call TRBD1 (5 bases). The CDR3 runs to 16 residues. From germline, CDR1 is MNHEY and CDR2 SMNVEV (reference sequence).

This clonotype has ten or more counts. CDR3 nucleotides: TGCAGCGTTGTGTCAGGAACTGAGCTGTTTTTT. The encoded protein is CSVVSGTELFF. The V gene is TRBV29-1, the J gene TRBJ2-2; D not resolved. CDR1 and CDR2 from the germline V gene are SQVTM and ANQGSEA. The CDR3 spans 11 residues. The germline V and J ends were trimmed by 4 bases and 11 bases, with 11 bases remaining between them.

This clonotype was counted between two and nine times. This chain connects TRBV5-1 to TRBJ1-1; D ambiguous. Germline assignment: CDR1 SGHRS and CDR2 YFSETQ. Trimming removed 0 bases at V and 0 bases at J, with 21 bases between. This CDR3 spans 19 amino acids. CDR3 nucleotide sequence: TGCGCCAGCAGCTTGGGTCGACCCAGAGGTGGATGGGTGAACACTGAAGCTTTCTTT. Its protein is CASSLGRPRGGWVNTEAFF.

About this clonotype: Since a much larger clone is just one base distant, this may be a read error. This rearrangement joins TRBV5-1 to TRBJ2-7; TRBD2 agrees at 11 bases. With 0 bases clipped from V and 7 bases from J, the junction kept 9 bases outside the gene matches. Per germline, CDR1 SGHRS and CDR2 YFSETQ. This CDR3 has 16 residues. In nucleotides, the CDR3 is TGCGCCAGCAGCTTGGGGGGGACTAGCGGCAAGAATGAGCAGTACTTC. Amino acids: CASSLGGTSGKNEQYF.

This clonotype was seen repeatedly, ten times or more. V gene TRBV28 combines with J gene TRBJ1-5; tentative D call: TRBD1 (5 bases). With 5 bases removed from V and 4 bases from J, the gap between germline ends came to 15 bases. Looked up from germline, CDR1 is MDHEN and CDR2 is SYDVKM. The CDR3 covers 15 residues. The CDR3 loop reads CASSPGWGTNQPQHF. CDR3 DNA: TGTGCCAGCAGTCCCGGATGGGGGACTAATCAGCCCCAGCATTTT.

The chain uses TRBV5-1 and TRBJ2-7; D call uncertain. Per germline, CDR1 SGHRS and CDR2 YFSETQ. The V end was cut by 2 bases, the J end by 2 bases, with 11 bases between. The CDR3 loop spans 14 amino acids. This CDR3 is CASSFHTEAYEQYF. CDR3 sequence (DNA): TGCGCCAGCAGCTTTCATACAGAGGCCTACGAGCAGTACTTC.

The CDR3 sequence: CSASDREKTDTQYF. CDR3 DNA: TGCAGTGCTAGCGACAGGGAGAAAACAGATACGCAGTATTTT. This chain links TRBV20-1 with TRBJ2-3; 7 nucleotides align to TRBD1. Trimming at V came to 3 bases and at J to 3 bases, leaving 6 bases not matched to a gene. The CDR3 loop spans 14 amino acids. Germline CDR1 DFQATT, CDR2 SNEGSKA (reference sequence).

This clonotype has ten or more counts. The V call is TRBV5-1, the J call TRBJ2-7, with 8 bases fitting TRBD1. The CDR3 is made up of 16 amino acids. With V trimmed by 2 bases and J by 3 bases, 10 bases remained unmatched. In germline, CDR1 is SGHRS, CDR2 YFSETQ. CDR3 nucleotide sequence: TGCGCCAGCAGCTTAGGACAGGGACAAATTAACTACGAGCAGTACTTC. Residues: CASSLGQGQINYEQYF.

In its sample, this clonotype was seen a few times. Mismatch with germline at one junction end may stem from a read error. The genes are TRBV20-1 and TRBJ2-1, with D unresolved. The CDR3 totals 16 residues. Germline V gives CDR1 DFQATT, CDR2 SNEGSKA (reference sequence). Here the CDR3 reads CCARDPGYRSYNEQFF. CDR3 nucleotides: TGCTGTGCTAGAGATCCCGGATACCGATCCTACAATGAGCAGTTCTTC.

This clonotype turned up a few times. The gene calls are TRBV28 and TRBJ1-5; maybe TRBD1 (5 bases). Germline V gene lookup returns CDR1 MDHEN and CDR2 SYDVKM. The length of the CDR3 is 13 residues. The ends were cut back, 8 bases at V and 3 bases at J, with 11 bases in the middle. DNA of the CDR3: TGTGCCAGCCAAGGGACCTACAATCAGCCCCAGCATTTT. It is translated as CASQGTYNQPQHF.

This clonotype has ten or more counts. The chain carries TRBV5-1 and TRBJ2-1; D ambiguous. This CDR3 has 17 amino acids. Trimming shortened V by 3 bases and J by 0 bases, and 16 bases separated the two germline ends. Germline CDR1 SGHRS, CDR2 YFSETQ. CDR3 nucleotides: TGCGCCAGCAGCTGGAGAAACAGCCTGAGCTCCTACAATGAGCAGTTCTTC. This gives the protein CASSWRNSLSSYNEQFF.

This clonotype was seen more than once but under ten times. This sequence joins TRBV19 and TRBJ2-2; 10 bases map to TRBD2. Germline CDR1 LNHDA, CDR2 SQIVND (reference sequence). J gave up 4 bases and V 5 bases, and 10 bases lay outside the gene matches. The CDR3 extends over 17 amino acids. The CDR3 protein is CASSWPSGSEFTGELFF. The DNA for the CDR3 is TGTGCCAGTAGTTGGCCTAGCGGGAGTGAGTTCACCGGGGAGCTGTTTTTT.

In this sample, this clonotype turned up a few times. The V and J genes are TRBV7-8 and TRBJ2-5, with 12 positions matching TRBD2. This CDR3 contains 18 residues. Germline V gene data show CDR1 as SGHVS and CDR2 as FQNEAQ. V trimming: 2 bases; J trimming: 4 bases; junction bases outside the gene matches: 11. The CDR3 region has the DNA TGTGCCAGCAGCTTATCCCTTCGGGCTAGCGGGAGGGTAGAGACCCAGTACTTC. Its protein is CASSLSLRASGRVETQYF.

This clonotype was seen many times. V gene TRBV20-1 combines with J gene TRBJ1-2, with D possibly TRBD1 on 6 matching bases. V lost 1 base, J lost 5 bases, and 11 bases lay in between. This CDR3 comprises 13 residues. CDR1 is DFQATT, CDR2 SNEGSKA, per germline (reference sequence). The CDR3 is CSARGGTPYGYTF. Written as DNA, the CDR3 is TGCAGTGCTAGAGGAGGGACACCGTATGGCTACACCTTC.

The rearrangement links TRBV7-9 to TRBJ2-7; D is ambiguous. The CDR3 length is 12 residues. CDR1 is SEHNR, CDR2 FQNEAQ, per germline (reference sequence). Trimming pared 5 bases from V and 7 bases from J, leaving 12 bases between. CDR3 DNA: TGTGCCAGCAGCAACGGACGGTGGGAGCAGTACTTC. This encodes CASSNGRWEQYF. Full variable domain (missing parts from reference TRBV7-9 and TRBJ2-7): DTGVSQNPRHKITKRGQNVTFRCDPISEHNRLYWYRQTLGQGPEFLTYFQNEAQLEKSRLLSDRFSAERPKGSFSTLEIQRTEQGDSAMYLCASSNGRWEQYFGPGTRLTVT.

This clonotype was counted only a few times. The chain recombines TRBV12-3 or TRBV12-4 with TRBJ2-3; D remains unclear. CDR3 size: 11 residues. Trimming took 5 bases from V and 4 from J, leaving 4 bases between them. Here the CDR3 reads CASSKADTQYF. The CDR3 coding sequence is TGTGCCAGCAGTAAAGCAGATACGCAGTATTTT.

This clonotype was seen a handful of times. The gene calls are TRBV30 and TRBJ2-3; TRBD2 matches at 11 bases. The germline V gene has CDR1 GTSNPN and CDR2 SVGIG (reference sequence). V gave up 2 bases and J gave up 6 bases; unmatched junction bases: 4. The CDR3 extends over 14 amino acids. CDR3 sequence reads: CAWSLAGGGDTQYF. In DNA form, the CDR3 reads TGTGCCTGGAGTCTAGCGGGAGGAGGCGATACGCAGTATTTT.

This clonotype was counted many times. The gene calls are TRBV10-3 and TRBJ2-7, with a weak D call TRBD1 (6 bases). The CDR3 loop spans 13 amino acids. CDR1 and CDR2 (germline): ENHRY, SYGVKD. V was shortened by 5 bases and J by 4 bases, with 12 bases between the two germline ends. The DNA for the CDR3 is TGTGCCATCAGTCCAGGGGTGGATTACGAGCAGTACTTC. Encoded protein: CAISPGVDYEQYF.

This chain joins TRBV20-1 and TRBJ2-1; 11 bases are shared with TRBD2. CDR3 length: 14 amino acids. Trimming removed 0 bases from V and 8 bases from J; junction bases left unmatched: 3. Germline V lookup: CDR1 DFQATT, CDR2 SNEGSKA (reference sequence). The CDR3 DNA sequence: TGCAGTGCTAGAGATAGCGGGAGGGCACATGAGCAGTTCTTC. Translation: CSARDSGRAHEQFF.

The chain is built from TRBV5-4 and TRBJ2-4; D may match TRBD1 or TRBD2 (5 bases each). With 4 bases removed from V and 7 bases from J, the gap between germline ends came to 12 bases. Germline loops: CDR1 SGHNT, CDR2 YYREEE (reference sequence). The CDR3 has 13 residues. The chain's CDR3 is CASSVRGVNIQYF. The CDR3 nucleotides are TGTGCCAGCAGCGTCAGAGGGGTGAACATTCAGTACTTC.

A few counts support this clonotype. CDR3: CASSGPSAHTEAFF. Here the CDR3 DNA reads TGTGCCAGCAGCGGGCCTTCTGCCCACACTGAAGCTTTCTTT. The genes are TRBV7-9 and TRBJ1-1; unclear D gene. Per germline, CDR1 SEHNR and CDR2 FQNEAQ (reference sequence). This CDR3 spans 14 amino acids. Trimming stripped 5 bases from V and 3 bases from J, with 13 bases between. The variable domain in full, completed from reference TRBV7-9 and TRBJ1-1, reads DTGVSQNPRHKITKRGQNVTFRCDPISEHNRLYWYRQTLGQGPEFLTYFQNEAQLEKSRLLSDRFSAERPKGSFSTLEIQRTEQGDSAMYLCASSGPSAHTEAFFGQGTRLTVV.

This clonotype was detected only a few times. The chain uses TRBV20-1 and TRBJ2-2, with 8 bases identical to TRBD2. Trimming cost V 2 bases and J 9 bases; bases outside gene matches: 8. Per the germline V gene, CDR1 is DFQATT and CDR2 is SNEGSKA (reference sequence). The CDR3 is made up of 14 amino acids. The CDR3 DNA reads TGCAGTGCTAGAAGCCCGGGAGGGTATCGGGAGCTGTTTTTT. Protein product: CSARSPGGYRELFF.

This clonotype was seen repeatedly, ten times or more. The gene calls are TRBV7-8 and TRBJ1-1; D call uncertain. Germline V gene lookup returns CDR1 SGHVS and CDR2 FQNEAQ. V lost 1 base, J lost 3 bases, and 12 bases lay in between. CDR3 length equals 15 residues. Here the CDR3 reads CASSLDRPGYTEAFF. In DNA form, the CDR3 reads TGTGCCAGCAGCTTAGATAGGCCCGGGTACACTGAAGCTTTCTTT.